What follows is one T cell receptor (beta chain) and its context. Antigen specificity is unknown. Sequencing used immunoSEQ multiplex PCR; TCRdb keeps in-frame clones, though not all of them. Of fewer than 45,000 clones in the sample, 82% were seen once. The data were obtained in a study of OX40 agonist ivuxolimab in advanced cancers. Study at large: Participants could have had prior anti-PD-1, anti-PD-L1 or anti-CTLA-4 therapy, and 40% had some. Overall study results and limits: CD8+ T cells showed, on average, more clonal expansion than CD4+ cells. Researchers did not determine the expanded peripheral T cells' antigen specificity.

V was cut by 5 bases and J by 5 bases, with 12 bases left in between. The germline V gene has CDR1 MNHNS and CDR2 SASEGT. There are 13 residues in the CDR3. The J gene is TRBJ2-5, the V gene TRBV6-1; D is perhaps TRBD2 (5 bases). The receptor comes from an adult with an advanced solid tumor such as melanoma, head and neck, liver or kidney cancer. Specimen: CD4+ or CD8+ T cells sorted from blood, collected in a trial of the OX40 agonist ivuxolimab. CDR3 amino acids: CASSPSRVETQYF. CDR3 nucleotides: TGTGCCAGCAGTCCCTCGAGGGTCGAGACCCAGTACTTC.